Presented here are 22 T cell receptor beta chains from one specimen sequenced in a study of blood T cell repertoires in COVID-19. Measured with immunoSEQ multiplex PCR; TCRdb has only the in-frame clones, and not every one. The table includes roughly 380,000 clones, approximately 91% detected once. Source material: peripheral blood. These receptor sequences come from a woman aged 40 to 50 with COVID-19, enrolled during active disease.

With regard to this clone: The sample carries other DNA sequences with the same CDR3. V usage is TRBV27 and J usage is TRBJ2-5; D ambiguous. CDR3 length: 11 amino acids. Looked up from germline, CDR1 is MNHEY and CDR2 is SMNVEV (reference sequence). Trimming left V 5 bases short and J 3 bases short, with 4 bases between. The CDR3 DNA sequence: TGTGCCAGCAGTCACAAAGAGACCCAGTACTTC. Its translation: CASSHKETQYF.

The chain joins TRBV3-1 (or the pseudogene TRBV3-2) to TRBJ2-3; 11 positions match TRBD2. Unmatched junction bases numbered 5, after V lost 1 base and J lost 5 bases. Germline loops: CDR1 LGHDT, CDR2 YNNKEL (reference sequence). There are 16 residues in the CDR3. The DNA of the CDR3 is TGTGCCAGCAGCCAAGTATTAGCGGGAGGGGAAGATACGCAGTATTTT. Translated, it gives CASSQVLAGGEDTQYF.

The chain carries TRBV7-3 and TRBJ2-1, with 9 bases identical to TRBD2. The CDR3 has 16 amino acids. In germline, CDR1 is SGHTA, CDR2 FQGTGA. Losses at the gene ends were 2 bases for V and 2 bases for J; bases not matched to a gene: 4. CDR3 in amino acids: CASSLWASGTYNEQFF. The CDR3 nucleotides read TGTGCCAGCAGCTTATGGGCTAGCGGGACCTACAATGAGCAGTTCTTC.

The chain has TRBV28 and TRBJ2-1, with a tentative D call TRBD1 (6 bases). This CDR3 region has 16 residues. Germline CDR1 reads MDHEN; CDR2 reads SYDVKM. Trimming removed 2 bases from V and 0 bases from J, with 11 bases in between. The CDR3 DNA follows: TGTGCCAGCAGTTTAGGGGGCACCCCCTCCTACAATGAGCAGTTCTTC. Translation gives CASSLGGTPSYNEQFF. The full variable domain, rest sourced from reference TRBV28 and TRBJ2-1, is DVKVTQSSRYLVKRTGEKVFLECVQDMDHENMFWYRQDPGLGLRLIYFSYDVKMKEKGDIPEGYSVSREKKERFSLILESASTNQTSMYLCASSLGGTPSYNEQFFGPGTRLTVL.

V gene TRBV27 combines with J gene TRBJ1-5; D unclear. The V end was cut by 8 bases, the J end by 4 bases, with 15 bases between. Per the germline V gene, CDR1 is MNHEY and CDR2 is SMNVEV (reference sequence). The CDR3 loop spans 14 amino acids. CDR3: CASAPVRGNQPQHF. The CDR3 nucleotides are TGTGCCAGCGCCCCAGTCCGGGGAAATCAGCCCCAGCATTTT.

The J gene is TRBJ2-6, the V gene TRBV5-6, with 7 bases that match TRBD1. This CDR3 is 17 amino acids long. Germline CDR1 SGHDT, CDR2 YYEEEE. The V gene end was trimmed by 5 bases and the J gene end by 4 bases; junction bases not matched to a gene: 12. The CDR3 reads CASSRTNRGYGANVLTF. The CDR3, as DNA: TGTGCCAGCAGTCGGACCAACAGGGGATACGGGGCCAACGTCCTGACTTTC.

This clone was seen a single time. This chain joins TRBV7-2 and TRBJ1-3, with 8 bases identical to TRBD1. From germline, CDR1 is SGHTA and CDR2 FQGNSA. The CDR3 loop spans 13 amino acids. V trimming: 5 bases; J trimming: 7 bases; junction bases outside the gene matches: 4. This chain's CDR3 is CASSTDRVNTIYF. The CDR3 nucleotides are TGTGCCAGCAGCACGGACAGGGTGAACACCATATATTTT.

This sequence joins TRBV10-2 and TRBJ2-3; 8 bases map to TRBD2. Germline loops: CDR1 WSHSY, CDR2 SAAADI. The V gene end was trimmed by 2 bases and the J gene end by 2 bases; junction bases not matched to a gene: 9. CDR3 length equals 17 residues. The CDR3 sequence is CASSERGFSGITDTQYF. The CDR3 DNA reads TGCGCCAGCAGTGAGAGGGGGTTTAGCGGGATCACAGATACGCAGTATTTT.

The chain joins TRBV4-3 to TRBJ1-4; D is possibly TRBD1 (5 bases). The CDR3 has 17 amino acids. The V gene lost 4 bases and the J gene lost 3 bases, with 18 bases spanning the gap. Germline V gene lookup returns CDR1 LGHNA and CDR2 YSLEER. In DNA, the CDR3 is TGCGCCAGCAGCCGCAGACCCATACAGGTGGCTAATGAAAAACTGTTTTTT. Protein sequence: CASSRRPIQVANEKLFF.

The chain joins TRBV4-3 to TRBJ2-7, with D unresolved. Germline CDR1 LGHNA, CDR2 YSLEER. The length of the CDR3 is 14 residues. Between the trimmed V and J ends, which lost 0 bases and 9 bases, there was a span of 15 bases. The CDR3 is CASSQDLIPERQYF. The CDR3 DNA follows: TGCGCCAGCAGCCAAGATCTTATTCCGGAGCGGCAGTACTTC.

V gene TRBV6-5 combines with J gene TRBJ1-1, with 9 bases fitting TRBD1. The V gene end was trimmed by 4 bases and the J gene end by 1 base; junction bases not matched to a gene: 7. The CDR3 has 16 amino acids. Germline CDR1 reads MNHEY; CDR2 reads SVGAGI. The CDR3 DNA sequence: TGTGCCAGCAGTTGGGGACAGGGCATATCGAACACTGAAGCTTTCTTT. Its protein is CASSWGQGISNTEAFF.

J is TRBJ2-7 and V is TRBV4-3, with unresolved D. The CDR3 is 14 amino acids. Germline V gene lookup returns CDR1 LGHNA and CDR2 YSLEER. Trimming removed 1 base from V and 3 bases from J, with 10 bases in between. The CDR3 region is CASSQGLVSYEQYF. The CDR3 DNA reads TGCGCCAGCAGCCAAGGTCTGGTTAGCTACGAGCAGTACTTC.

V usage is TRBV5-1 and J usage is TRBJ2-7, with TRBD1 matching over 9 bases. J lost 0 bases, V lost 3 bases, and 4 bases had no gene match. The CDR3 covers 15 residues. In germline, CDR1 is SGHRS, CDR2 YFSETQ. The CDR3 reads CASSSNRGRSYEQYF. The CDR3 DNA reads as TGCGCCAGCAGCTCGAACAGGGGGCGCTCCTACGAGCAGTACTTC.

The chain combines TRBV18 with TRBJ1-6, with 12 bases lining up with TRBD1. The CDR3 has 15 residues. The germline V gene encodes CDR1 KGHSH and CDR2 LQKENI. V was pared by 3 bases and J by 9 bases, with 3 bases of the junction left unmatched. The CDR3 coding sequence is TGTGCCAGCTCACCGGGACAGGGGGCATTTTCACCCCTCCACTTT. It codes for CASSPGQGAFSPLHF.

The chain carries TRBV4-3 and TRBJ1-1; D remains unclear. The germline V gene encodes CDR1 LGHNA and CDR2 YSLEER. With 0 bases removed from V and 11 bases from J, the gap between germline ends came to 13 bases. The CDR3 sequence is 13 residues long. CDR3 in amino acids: CASSQDIEWEAFF. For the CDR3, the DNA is TGCGCCAGCAGCCAAGACATTGAGTGGGAGGCTTTCTTT.

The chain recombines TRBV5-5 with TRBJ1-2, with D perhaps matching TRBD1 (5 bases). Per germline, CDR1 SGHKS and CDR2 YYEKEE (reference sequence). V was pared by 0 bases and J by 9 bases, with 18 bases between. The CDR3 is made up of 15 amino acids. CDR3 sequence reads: CASSLAAGQPLSYTF. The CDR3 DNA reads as TGTGCCAGCAGCTTGGCCGCCGGACAACCGTTGAGCTACACCTTC.

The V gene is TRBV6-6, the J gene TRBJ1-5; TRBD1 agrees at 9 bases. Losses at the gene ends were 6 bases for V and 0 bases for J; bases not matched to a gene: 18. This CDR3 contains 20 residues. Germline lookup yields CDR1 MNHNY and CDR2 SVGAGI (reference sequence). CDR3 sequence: CASSPKDRGLGVYSNQPQHF. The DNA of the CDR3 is TGTGCCAGCAGCCCCAAGGACAGGGGATTGGGCGTATATAGCAATCAGCCCCAGCATTTT.

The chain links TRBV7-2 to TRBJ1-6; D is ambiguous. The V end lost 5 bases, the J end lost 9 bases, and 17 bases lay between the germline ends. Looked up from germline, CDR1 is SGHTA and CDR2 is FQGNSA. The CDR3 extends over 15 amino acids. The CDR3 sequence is CASSLGEGTGSPLHF. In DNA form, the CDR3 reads TGTGCCAGCAGCCTGGGAGAGGGAACTGGTTCACCCCTCCACTTT.

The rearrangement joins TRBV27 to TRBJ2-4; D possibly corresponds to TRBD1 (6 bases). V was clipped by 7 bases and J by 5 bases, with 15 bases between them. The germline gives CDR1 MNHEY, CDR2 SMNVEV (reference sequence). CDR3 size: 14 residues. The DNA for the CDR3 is TGTGCCAGCATCCCACAGGGTTCGGAAAACATTCAGTACTTC. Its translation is CASIPQGSENIQYF.

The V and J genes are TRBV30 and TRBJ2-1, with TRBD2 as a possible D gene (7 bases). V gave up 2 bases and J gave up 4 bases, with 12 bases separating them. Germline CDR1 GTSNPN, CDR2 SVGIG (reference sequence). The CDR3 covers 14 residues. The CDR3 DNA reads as TGTGCCTGGAGTAGAGGGAGGGGGTACAATGAGCAGTTCTTC. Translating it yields CAWSRGRGYNEQFF.

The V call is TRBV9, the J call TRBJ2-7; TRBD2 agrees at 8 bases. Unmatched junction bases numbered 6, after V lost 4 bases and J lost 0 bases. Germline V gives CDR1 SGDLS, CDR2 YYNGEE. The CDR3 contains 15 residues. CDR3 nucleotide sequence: TGTGCCAGCAGCCACCAGAGCGGGAGCTCCTACGAGCAGTACTTC. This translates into CASSHQSGSSYEQYF.

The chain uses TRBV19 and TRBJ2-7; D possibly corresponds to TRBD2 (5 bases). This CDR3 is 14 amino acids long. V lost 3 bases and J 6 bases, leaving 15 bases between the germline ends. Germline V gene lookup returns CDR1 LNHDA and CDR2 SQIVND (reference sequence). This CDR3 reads CASSISSGAIEQYF. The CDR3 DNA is TGTGCCAGTAGTATTTCCAGCGGAGCGATCGAGCAGTACTTC.